Shown below are 30 T cell receptor beta chains from a single sample sequenced in a study of CD8+ T cells in alopecia areata. Following RNA extraction, reverse transcription yielded cDNA that acted as the sequencing template. Generated by immunoSEQ multiplex PCR, the TCRdb table keeps only in-frame clones and is missing some. The top ten hold 5% to 6% of the sample, which has about 200,000 clones, roughly 64% seen once. Treatment here: oral pan-JAK inhibitor, 5-10 mg twice daily. Specimen: CD4+ T cells sorted from blood, collected at week 24, from a patient treated with tofacitinib. The receptors come from a human donor with alopecia areata.

Only a few counts were recorded for this clone. The V gene is TRBV18, the J gene TRBJ2-7; D not certain. The germline V gene encodes CDR1 KGHSH and CDR2 LQKENI. The CDR3 is 13 residues long. V dropped 3 bases and J dropped 5 bases, with 11 bases sitting between them. In nucleotides, the CDR3 is TGTGCCAGCTCACCTGGCCCTGGGGACGAGCAGTACTTC. Protein product: CASSPGPGDEQYF.

V usage is TRBV6-5 and J usage is TRBJ1-3; no clear D. With 2 bases removed from V and 2 bases from J, the gap between germline ends came to 10 bases. The CDR3 contains 15 residues. Germline lookup yields CDR1 MNHEY and CDR2 SVGAGI. The CDR3, as DNA: TGTGCCAGCAGTTACATGGGTAGGGCTGGAAACACCATATATTTT. Its translation is CASSYMGRAGNTIYF.

V is TRBV30 and J is TRBJ1-5; D might be TRBD1 (5 bases). The germline gives CDR1 GTSNPN, CDR2 SVGIG (reference sequence). The germline V and J ends were trimmed by 4 bases and 6 bases, with 19 bases remaining between them. The CDR3 loop spans 15 amino acids. CDR3 amino acids: CAWNIGGASSQPQHF. The CDR3, as DNA: TGTGCCTGGAACATCGGCGGGGCTTCTAGTCAGCCCCAGCATTTT.

The CDR3 nucleotides read TGTGCCAGCAGCTTACCCCGTAGACAGGGTAGCTCTGGGGCCAACGTCCTGACTTTC. This sequence encodes CASSLPRRQGSSGANVLTF. This chain connects TRBV7-9 to TRBJ2-6, with 7 positions matching TRBD1. The CDR3 sequence is 19 residues long. Per germline, CDR1 SEHNR and CDR2 FQNEAQ (reference sequence). The ends lost 2 bases at V and 0 bases at J; junction bases unmatched: 10.

The chain employs TRBV29-1 and TRBJ1-2, with TRBD1 matching over 10 bases. This CDR3 has 16 residues. CDR1 and CDR2 from the germline V gene are SQVTM and ANQGSEA. V shed 4 bases and J 1 base; nucleotides not matched to a gene: 9. CDR3 protein: CSVGGTGVWGNYGYTF. The CDR3 coding sequence is TGCAGCGTTGGGGGGACAGGGGTATGGGGTAACTATGGCTACACCTTC.

V is TRBV29-1 and J is TRBJ2-7, with 8 bases identical to TRBD1. Looked up from germline, CDR1 is SQVTM and CDR2 is ANQGSEA. This CDR3 region has 14 residues. Germline trimming cut 4 bases from V and 0 bases from J; bases unmatched to any gene: 5. The CDR3 DNA follows: TGCAGCGTTGGAAAGGGGACAGGCTCCTACGAGCAGTACTTC. Its protein is CSVGKGTGSYEQYF.

The chain recombines TRBV5-8 with TRBJ2-5, with unresolved D. The CDR3 runs to 11 residues. Germline values: CDR1 SGHTS, CDR2 YDEGEE. Trimming left V 6 bases short and J 7 bases short, with 10 bases between. CDR3 nucleotides: TGTGCCAGCACTCCTCGGATGACCCAGTACTTC. This encodes CASTPRMTQYF.

The chain carries TRBV4-2 and TRBJ1-2, with 8 bases identical to TRBD1. The CDR3 totals 15 residues. V lost 4 bases and J lost 4; bases outside the gene matches: 8. The germline gives CDR1 LGHNA, CDR2 YNFKEQ. For the CDR3, the DNA is TGTGCCAGCAGCCCAGAGACAGGGGTGGGCTATGGCTACACCTTC. It specifies CASSPETGVGYGYTF.

This rearrangement joins TRBV5-5 to TRBJ2-3; D gene uncertain. Trimming cost V 3 bases and J 0 bases, with 8 bases left between them. Germline CDR1 reads SGHKS; CDR2 reads YYEKEE (reference sequence). This CDR3 has 14 amino acids. Written as DNA, the CDR3 is TGTGCCAGCAGCTCACGTGCTAGCACAGATACGCAGTATTTT. It specifies CASSSRASTDTQYF.

This clone was picked up a small number of times. The J gene is TRBJ2-7, the V gene TRBV29-1, with D hard to call. V was cut by 4 bases and J by 2 bases, with 6 bases left in between. This CDR3 is 11 amino acids long. Germline V gene data show CDR1 as SQVTM and CDR2 as ANQGSEA. As DNA, the CDR3 is TGCAGCGTTGTCAGAGCCTACGAGCAGTACTTC. Translation gives CSVVRAYEQYF.

This clone has a handful of counts. The CDR3 sequence is CASSLLGTGELFF. The CDR3 DNA sequence: TGTGCCAGCAGCCTTTTAGGGACCGGGGAGCTGTTTTTT. The rearrangement links TRBV2 to TRBJ2-2, with D hard to call. The ends were cut back, 6 bases at V and 5 bases at J, with 10 bases in the middle. CDR1 is SNHLY and CDR2 is FYNNEI in the germline V gene. CDR3 length equals 13 residues.

This clone has just one count. The rearrangement links TRBV5-1 to TRBJ2-1; D may match TRBD1 or TRBD2 (5 bases each). Germline CDR1 reads SGHRS; CDR2 reads YFSETQ. V lost 4 bases and J 12 bases, leaving 20 bases between the germline ends. This CDR3 has 14 residues. CDR3 in amino acids: CASSVGTSSRGQFF. As DNA, the CDR3 is TGCGCCAGCAGCGTCGGGACGTCCTCTCGGGGGCAGTTCTTC. Variable domain in full (rest from reference TRBV5-1 and TRBJ2-1): KAGVTQTPRYLIKTRGQQVTLSCSPISGHRSVSWYQQTPGQGLQFLFEYFSETQRNKGNFPGRFSGRQFSNSRSEMNVSTLELGDSALYLCASSVGTSSRGQFFGPGTRLTVL.

V and J are TRBV4-2 and TRBJ1-1; the D is unclear. Per germline, CDR1 LGHNA and CDR2 YNFKEQ. This CDR3 is built from 12 residues. The ends were cut back, 3 bases at V and 1 base at J, with 3 bases in the middle. The DNA for the CDR3 is TGTGCCAGCAGCCACACGAACACTGAAGCTTTCTTT. Protein: CASSHTNTEAFF.

The V call is TRBV18, the J call TRBJ2-1; 8 bases are shared with TRBD2. V was clipped by 3 bases and J by 7 bases; unmatched bases: 11. The V gene's germline CDR1 is KGHSH and CDR2 LQKENI. The CDR3 consists of 16 residues. Here the CDR3 DNA reads TGTGCCAGCTCACCCCAGCGGGAGAATTTCCTAAATGAGCAGTTCTTC. The encoded protein is CASSPQRENFLNEQFF.

The chain uses TRBV5-6 and TRBJ2-7; D may be TRBD1 (6 bases). The germline V gene has CDR1 SGHDT and CDR2 YYEEEE. This CDR3 comprises 14 residues. Trimming left V 0 bases short and J 1 base short, with 8 bases between. The CDR3: CASSLAQGSYEQYF. In DNA form, the CDR3 reads TGTGCCAGCAGCTTGGCACAGGGATCCTACGAGCAGTACTTC.

This sequence joins TRBV5-1 and TRBJ2-5; tentatively, D is TRBD2 (6 bases). Trimming cost V 4 bases and J 4 bases, with 17 bases left between them. There are 15 residues in the CDR3. Germline CDR1 reads SGHRS; CDR2 reads YFSETQ. CDR3 amino acids: CASSPGGAGRETQYF. Written as DNA, the CDR3 is TGCGCCAGCAGCCCAGGAGGGGCAGGGAGAGAGACCCAGTACTTC. Combining the CDR3 with reference TRBV5-1 and TRBJ2-5 gives the whole variable domain KAGVTQTPRYLIKTRGQQVTLSCSPISGHRSVSWYQQTPGQGLQFLFEYFSETQRNKGNFPGRFSGRQFSNSRSEMNVSTLELGDSALYLCASSPGGAGRETQYFGPGTRLLVL.

V gene TRBV30 combines with J gene TRBJ1-5; 7 positions match TRBD1. With V trimmed by 4 bases and J by 4 bases, 4 bases remained unmatched. Germline CDR1 is GTSNPN and CDR2 is SVGIG (reference sequence). The CDR3 totals 13 residues. The CDR3 DNA reads TGTGCCTGGACCGGGACAGTTAATCAGCCCCAGCATTTT. Translating it yields CAWTGTVNQPQHF.

The V and J genes are TRBV6-5 and TRBJ2-3; D gene uncertain. The V end was cut by 5 bases, the J end by 1 base, with 13 bases between. The germline CDR1 and CDR2 sequences are MNHEY and SVGAGI. The CDR3 has 15 residues. The CDR3: CASSQTPGRTDTQYF. DNA for the CDR3: TGTGCCAGCAGTCAGACACCCGGGCGCACAGATACGCAGTATTTT.

The chain's CDR3 is CATSRDPKGARDTQYF. The CDR3 coding sequence is TGTGCCACCAGCAGAGATCCTAAGGGGGCGCGGGATACGCAGTATTTT. This chain joins TRBV15 and TRBJ2-3; 7 nucleotides line up with TRBD1. Per the germline V gene, CDR1 is LNHNV and CDR2 is YYDKDF (reference sequence). This CDR3 is 16 amino acids long. The V and J ends lost 0 bases and 6 bases, in that order; junction bases with no gene match: 9. The full variable domain, its missing parts supplied by reference TRBV15 and TRBJ2-3, is DAMVIQNPRYQVTQFGKPVTLSCSQTLNHNVMYWYQQKSSQAPKLLFHYYDKDFNNEADTPDNFQSRRPNTSFCFLDIRSPGLGDTAMYLCATSRDPKGARDTQYFGPGTRLTVL.

V gene TRBV5-1 combines with J gene TRBJ2-7; weak D call: TRBD2 (5 bases). Germline V gene data show CDR1 as SGHRS and CDR2 as YFSETQ. CDR3 length: 15 amino acids. V lost 4 bases, J lost 5 bases, and 19 bases lay in between. CDR3 DNA sequence: TGCGCCAGCAGCCCGATCGGGATAGTTCAGCACGAGCAGTACTTC. This translates into CASSPIGIVQHEQYF.

This rearrangement joins TRBV28 to TRBJ1-2; D perhaps matches TRBD1 (5 bases). V lost 4 bases to trimming and J lost 6 bases, with 15 bases between them. Germline V CDR1 and CDR2: MDHEN, SYDVKM. The CDR3 has 14 residues. This chain's CDR3 is CASSYPRDVDGYTF. The CDR3 DNA reads TGTGCCAGCAGTTACCCCCGGGACGTCGATGGCTACACCTTC.

V is TRBV20-1 and J is TRBJ1-2; 7 bases match TRBD1. Germline CDR1 DFQATT, CDR2 SNEGSKA (reference sequence). The junction had 3 bases not matched to a gene; V was cut back by 6 bases and J by 5 bases. This CDR3 has 11 residues. The CDR3 region is CSAGGLYGYTF. The CDR3 region has the DNA TGCAGTGCAGGGGGCCTTTATGGCTACACCTTC.

Comment on this clone: Other DNA sequences in this specimen translate into the identical CDR3. The rearrangement links TRBV30 to TRBJ2-5; weak D call: TRBD1 (6 bases). This CDR3 region has 13 residues. The V gene lost 0 bases and the J gene lost 4 bases, with 9 bases spanning the gap. In germline, CDR1 is GTSNPN, CDR2 SVGIG (reference sequence). The CDR3: CAWSVGAGETQYF. DNA of the CDR3: TGTGCCTGGAGTGTGGGGGCCGGAGAGACCCAGTACTTC.

This chain connects TRBV30 to TRBJ1-5, with 8 nucleotides matching TRBD1. Germline V lookup: CDR1 GTSNPN, CDR2 SVGIG (reference sequence). This CDR3 contains 13 residues. With V trimmed by 3 bases and J by 2 bases, 0 bases remained unmatched. The CDR3 coding sequence is TGTGCCTGGAGGACAGGGGGCAATCAGCCCCAGCATTTT. It translates to CAWRTGGNQPQHF.

This clone was seen only a few times. J is TRBJ2-3 and V is TRBV5-1, with TRBD2 matching 7 bases. Germline V lookup: CDR1 SGHRS, CDR2 YFSETQ. V dropped 4 bases and J dropped 0; count of bases not matched to a gene: 8. The CDR3 has 16 residues. This chain's CDR3 is CASSPLSGSSTDTQYF. The CDR3 DNA reads TGCGCCAGCAGCCCCCTTAGCGGGTCTAGCACAGATACGCAGTATTTT.

V and J are TRBV29-1 and TRBJ1-1, with D tentatively TRBD1 (5 bases). Germline loops: CDR1 SQVTM, CDR2 ANQGSEA. Between the trimmed V and J ends, which lost 4 bases and 7 bases, there was a span of 10 bases. The CDR3 runs to 11 residues. Written as DNA, the CDR3 is TGCAGCGTTGTCAGGGTGGGTGAAGCTTTCTTT. It translates to CSVVRVGEAFF. Using reference TRBV29-1 and TRBJ1-1 for the parts outside the CDR3, the full variable domain is SAVISQKPSRDICQRGTSLTIQCQVDSQVTMMFWYRQQPGQSLTLIATANQGSEATYESGFVIDKFPISRPNLTFSTLTVSNMSPEDSSIYLCSVVRVGEAFFGQGTRLTVV.

This clone showed up just once. The chain links TRBV30 to TRBJ1-2; D call uncertain. CDR1 and CDR2 from the germline V gene are GTSNPN and SVGIG (reference sequence). V lost 0 bases, J lost 0 bases, and 2 bases lay in between. The CDR3 runs to 12 residues. The CDR3 here is CAWSVSNYGYTF. CDR3 coding DNA: TGTGCCTGGAGTGTTTCTAACTATGGCTACACCTTC.

This chain joins TRBV2 and TRBJ2-1; 7 bases agree with TRBD1. The germline V gene encodes CDR1 SNHLY and CDR2 FYNNEI. This CDR3 contains 12 residues. V lost 6 bases, J lost 10 bases, and 6 bases stayed unmatched. This chain's CDR3 is CASSTQGDEQFF. The CDR3 DNA follows: TGTGCCAGCAGCACGCAGGGGGACGAGCAGTTCTTC.

This clone was counted between two and nine times. CDR3 DNA: TGCAGCGCAGGACAGCGCCAAGAGACCCAGTACTTC. Encoded protein: CSAGQRQETQYF. V gene TRBV29-1 combines with J gene TRBJ2-5; D possibly corresponds to TRBD1 (6 bases). The CDR3 is 12 amino acids. Trimming removed 7 bases from V and 1 base from J, with 10 bases in between. Germline values: CDR1 SQVTM, CDR2 ANQGSEA.

This clone has only a few counts. The V gene is TRBV29-1, the J gene TRBJ2-3; D is unresolved. Germline CDR1 SQVTM, CDR2 ANQGSEA. Trimming took 0 bases from V and 0 from J, leaving 4 bases between them. This CDR3 region has 13 residues. This chain's CDR3 is CSVEEASTDTQYF. The CDR3, as DNA: TGCAGCGTTGAAGAGGCTAGCACAGATACGCAGTATTTT.